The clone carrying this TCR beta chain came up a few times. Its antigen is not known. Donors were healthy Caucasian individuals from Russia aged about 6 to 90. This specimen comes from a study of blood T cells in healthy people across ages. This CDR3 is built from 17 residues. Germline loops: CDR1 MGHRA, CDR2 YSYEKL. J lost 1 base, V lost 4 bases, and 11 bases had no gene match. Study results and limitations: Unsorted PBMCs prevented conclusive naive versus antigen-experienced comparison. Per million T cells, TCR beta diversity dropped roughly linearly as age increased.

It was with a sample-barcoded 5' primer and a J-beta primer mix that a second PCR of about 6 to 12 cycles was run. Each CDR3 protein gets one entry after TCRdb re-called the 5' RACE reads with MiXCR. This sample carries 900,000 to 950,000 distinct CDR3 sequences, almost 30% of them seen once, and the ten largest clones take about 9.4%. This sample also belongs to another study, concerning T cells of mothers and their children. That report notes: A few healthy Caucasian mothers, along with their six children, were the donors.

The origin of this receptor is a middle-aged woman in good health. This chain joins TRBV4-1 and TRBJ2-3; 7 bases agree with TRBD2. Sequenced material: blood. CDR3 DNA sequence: TGCGCCAGCAGCCTTGGAAGACTTGGGGGGGGCACAGATACGCAGTATTTT. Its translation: CASSLGRLGGGTDTQYF.